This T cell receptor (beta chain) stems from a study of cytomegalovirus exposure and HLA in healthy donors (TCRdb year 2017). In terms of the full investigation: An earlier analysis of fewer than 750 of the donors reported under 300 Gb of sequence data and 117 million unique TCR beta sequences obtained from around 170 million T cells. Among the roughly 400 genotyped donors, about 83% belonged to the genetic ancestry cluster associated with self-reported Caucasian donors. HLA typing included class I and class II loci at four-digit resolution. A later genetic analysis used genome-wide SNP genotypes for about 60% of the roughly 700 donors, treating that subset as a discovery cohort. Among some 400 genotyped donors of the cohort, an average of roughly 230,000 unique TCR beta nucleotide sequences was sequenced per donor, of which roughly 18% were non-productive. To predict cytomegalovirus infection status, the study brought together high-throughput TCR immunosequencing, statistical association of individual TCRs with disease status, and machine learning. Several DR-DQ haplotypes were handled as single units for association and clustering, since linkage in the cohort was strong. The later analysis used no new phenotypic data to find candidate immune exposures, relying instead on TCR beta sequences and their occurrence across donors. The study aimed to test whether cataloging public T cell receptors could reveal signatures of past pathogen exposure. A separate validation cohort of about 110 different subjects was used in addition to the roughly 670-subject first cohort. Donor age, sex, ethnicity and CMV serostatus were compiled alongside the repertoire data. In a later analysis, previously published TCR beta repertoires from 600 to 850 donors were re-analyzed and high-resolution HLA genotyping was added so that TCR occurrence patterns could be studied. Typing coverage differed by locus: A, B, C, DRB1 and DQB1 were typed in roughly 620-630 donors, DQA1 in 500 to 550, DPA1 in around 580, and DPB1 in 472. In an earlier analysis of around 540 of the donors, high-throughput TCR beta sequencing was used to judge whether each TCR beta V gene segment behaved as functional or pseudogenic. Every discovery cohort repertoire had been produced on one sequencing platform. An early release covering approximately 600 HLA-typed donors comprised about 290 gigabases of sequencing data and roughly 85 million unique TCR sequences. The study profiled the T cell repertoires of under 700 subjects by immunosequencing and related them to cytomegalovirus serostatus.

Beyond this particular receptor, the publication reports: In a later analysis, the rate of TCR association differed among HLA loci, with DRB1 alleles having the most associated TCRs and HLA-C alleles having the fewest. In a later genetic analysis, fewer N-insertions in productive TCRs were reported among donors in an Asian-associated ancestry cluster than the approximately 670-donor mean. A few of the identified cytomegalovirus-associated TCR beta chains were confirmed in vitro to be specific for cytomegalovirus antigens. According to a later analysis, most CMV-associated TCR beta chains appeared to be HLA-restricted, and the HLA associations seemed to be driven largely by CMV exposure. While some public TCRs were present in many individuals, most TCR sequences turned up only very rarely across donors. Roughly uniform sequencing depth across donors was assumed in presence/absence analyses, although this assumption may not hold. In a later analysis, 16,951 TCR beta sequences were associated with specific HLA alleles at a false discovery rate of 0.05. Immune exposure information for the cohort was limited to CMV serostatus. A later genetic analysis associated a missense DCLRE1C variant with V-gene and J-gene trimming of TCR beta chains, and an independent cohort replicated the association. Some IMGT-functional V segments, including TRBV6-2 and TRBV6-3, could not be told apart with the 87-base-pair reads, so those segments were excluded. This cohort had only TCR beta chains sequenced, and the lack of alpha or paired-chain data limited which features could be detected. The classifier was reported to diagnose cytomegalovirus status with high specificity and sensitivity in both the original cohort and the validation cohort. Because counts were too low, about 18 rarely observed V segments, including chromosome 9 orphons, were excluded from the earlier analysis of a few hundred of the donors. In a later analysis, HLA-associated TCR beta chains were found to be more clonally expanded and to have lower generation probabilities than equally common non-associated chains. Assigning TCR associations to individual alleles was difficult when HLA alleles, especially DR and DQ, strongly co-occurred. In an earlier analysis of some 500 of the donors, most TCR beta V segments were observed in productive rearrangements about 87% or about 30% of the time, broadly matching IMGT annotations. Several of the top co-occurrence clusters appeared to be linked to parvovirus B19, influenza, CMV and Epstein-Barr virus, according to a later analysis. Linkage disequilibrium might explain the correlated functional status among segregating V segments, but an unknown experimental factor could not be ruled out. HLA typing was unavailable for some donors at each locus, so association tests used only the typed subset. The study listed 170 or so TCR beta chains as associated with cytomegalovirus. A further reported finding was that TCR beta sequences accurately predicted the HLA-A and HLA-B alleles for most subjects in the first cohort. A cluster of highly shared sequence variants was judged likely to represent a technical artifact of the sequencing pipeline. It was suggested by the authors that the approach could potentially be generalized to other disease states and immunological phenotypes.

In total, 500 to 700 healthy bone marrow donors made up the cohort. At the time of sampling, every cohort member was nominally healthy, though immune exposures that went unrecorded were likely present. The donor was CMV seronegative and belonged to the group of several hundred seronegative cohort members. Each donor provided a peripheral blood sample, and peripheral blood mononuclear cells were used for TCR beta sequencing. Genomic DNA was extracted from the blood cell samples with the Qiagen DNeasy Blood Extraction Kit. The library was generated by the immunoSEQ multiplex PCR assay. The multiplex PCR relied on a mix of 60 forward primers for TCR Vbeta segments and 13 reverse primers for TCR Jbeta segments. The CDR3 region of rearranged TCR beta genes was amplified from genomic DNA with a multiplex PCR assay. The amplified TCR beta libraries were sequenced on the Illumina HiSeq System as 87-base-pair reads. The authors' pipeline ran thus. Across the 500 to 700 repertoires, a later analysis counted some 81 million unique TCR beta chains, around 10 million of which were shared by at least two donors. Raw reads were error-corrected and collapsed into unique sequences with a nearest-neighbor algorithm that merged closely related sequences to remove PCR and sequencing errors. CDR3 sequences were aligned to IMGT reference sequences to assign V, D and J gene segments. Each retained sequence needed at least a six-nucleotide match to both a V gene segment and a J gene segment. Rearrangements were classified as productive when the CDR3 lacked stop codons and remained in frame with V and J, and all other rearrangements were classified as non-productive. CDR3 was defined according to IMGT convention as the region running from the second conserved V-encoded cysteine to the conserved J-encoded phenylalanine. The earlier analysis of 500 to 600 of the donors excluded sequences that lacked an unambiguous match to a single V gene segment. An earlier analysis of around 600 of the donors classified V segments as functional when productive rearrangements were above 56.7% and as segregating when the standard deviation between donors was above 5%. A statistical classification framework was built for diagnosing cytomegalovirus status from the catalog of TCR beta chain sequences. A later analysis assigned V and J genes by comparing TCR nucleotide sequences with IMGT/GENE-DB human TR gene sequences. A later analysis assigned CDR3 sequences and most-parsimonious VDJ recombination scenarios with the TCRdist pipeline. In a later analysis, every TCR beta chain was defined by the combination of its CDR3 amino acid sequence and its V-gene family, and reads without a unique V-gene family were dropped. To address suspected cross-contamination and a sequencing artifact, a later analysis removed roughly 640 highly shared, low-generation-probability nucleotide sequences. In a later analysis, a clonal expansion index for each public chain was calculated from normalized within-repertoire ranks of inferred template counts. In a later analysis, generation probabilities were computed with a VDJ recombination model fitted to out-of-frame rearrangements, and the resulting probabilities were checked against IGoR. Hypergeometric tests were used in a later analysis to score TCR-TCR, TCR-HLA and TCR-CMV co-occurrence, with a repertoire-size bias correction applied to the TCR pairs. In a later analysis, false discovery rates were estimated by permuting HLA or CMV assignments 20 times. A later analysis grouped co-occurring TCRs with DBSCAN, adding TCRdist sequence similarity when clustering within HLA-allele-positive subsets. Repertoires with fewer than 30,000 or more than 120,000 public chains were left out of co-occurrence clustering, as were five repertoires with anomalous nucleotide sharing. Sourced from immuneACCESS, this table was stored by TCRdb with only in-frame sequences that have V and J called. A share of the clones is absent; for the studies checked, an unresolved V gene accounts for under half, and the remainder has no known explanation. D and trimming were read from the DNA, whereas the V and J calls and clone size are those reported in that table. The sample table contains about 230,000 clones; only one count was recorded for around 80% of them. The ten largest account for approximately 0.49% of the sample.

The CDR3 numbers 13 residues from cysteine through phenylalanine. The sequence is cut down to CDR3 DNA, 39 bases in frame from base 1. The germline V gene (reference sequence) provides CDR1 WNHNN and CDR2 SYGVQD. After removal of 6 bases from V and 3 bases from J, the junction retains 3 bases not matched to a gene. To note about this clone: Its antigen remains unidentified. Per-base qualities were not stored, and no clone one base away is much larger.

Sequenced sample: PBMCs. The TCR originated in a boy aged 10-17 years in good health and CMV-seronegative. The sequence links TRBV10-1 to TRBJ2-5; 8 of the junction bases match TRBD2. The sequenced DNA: TGCGCCAGCAGCCAACTAGCGGAAGAGACCCAGTACTTC. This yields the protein CASSQLAEETQYF.